One and the same sample provided the 26 T cell receptor beta chains below, sequenced in a study of control samples from healthy donors and cancer patients. Profiling relied on immunoSEQ multiplex PCR, and the TCRdb table lists in-frame clones only, not all of them. Of 110,000 to 150,000 clones listed, 80% to 95% were seen once; the top ten hold around 11%. Specimen: blood. All receptors come from a man aged 30-40 years in good health.

The gene calls are TRBV2 and TRBJ1-6, with a tentative D call TRBD1 (6 bases). This CDR3 has 14 residues. The germline CDR1 and CDR2 sequences are SNHLY and FYNNEI. V was cut by 8 bases and J by 8 bases, with 16 bases left in between. CDR3 in amino acids: CASQTDRGDSPLHF. CDR3 DNA sequence: TGTGCCAGCCAAACGGACAGAGGCGATTCACCCCTCCACTTT.

This clone appeared once. The chain is built from TRBV7-2 and TRBJ1-3; TRBD1 is a possible D gene (5 bases). There are 15 residues in the CDR3. V lost 3 bases and J lost 2, with 11 bases in between. Germline-derived CDR1 and CDR2 are SGHTA and FQGNSA. The CDR3 loop reads CASSFIGGTGNTIYF. The CDR3, as DNA: TGTGCCAGCAGCTTTATTGGGGGGACTGGAAACACCATATATTTT.

The rearrangement links TRBV7-2 to TRBJ1-1; D is ambiguous. This CDR3 contains 13 residues. Per the germline V gene, CDR1 is SGHTA and CDR2 is FQGNSA. The V gene lost 2 bases and the J gene lost 10 bases, with 14 bases spanning the gap. CDR3 in amino acids: CASSLRLARTAFF. Written as DNA, the CDR3 is TGTGCCAGCAGCTTAAGATTGGCAAGAACAGCTTTCTTT.

This clone has just one count. V and J are TRBV24-1 and TRBJ2-6; 8 bases align to TRBD1. CDR1 and CDR2 from the germline V gene are KGHDR and SFDVKD. This CDR3 is 18 amino acids long. With 7 bases clipped from V and 0 bases from J, the junction kept 10 bases outside the gene matches. The CDR3, as DNA: TGTGCCACCAGCGCGACAGGGGAAAGGGGCTCTGGGGCCAACGTCCTGACTTTC. Residues: CATSATGERGSGANVLTF.

The chain links TRBV5-4 to TRBJ1-2; 8 bases are a match to TRBD1. CDR1 and CDR2 from the germline V gene are SGHNT and YYREEE (reference sequence). The CDR3 contains 14 residues. The junction had 5 bases not matched to a gene; V was cut back by 7 bases and J by 0 bases. CDR3 bases: TGTGCCAGCCGACAGGGGCCGTCTAACTATGGCTACACCTTC. It is translated as CASRQGPSNYGYTF.

The V gene is TRBV5-1, the J gene TRBJ2-2; D ambiguous. Germline assignment: CDR1 SGHRS and CDR2 YFSETQ. Trimming pared 4 bases from V and 4 bases from J, leaving 8 bases between. This CDR3 is built from 13 residues. CDR3 loop: CASSQEPTGELFF. In DNA, the CDR3 is TGCGCCAGCAGCCAGGAACCCACCGGGGAGCTGTTTTTT.

This chain links TRBV7-9 with TRBJ2-1; 8 bases align to TRBD1. The germline V gene has CDR1 SEHNR and CDR2 FQNEAQ (reference sequence). J gave up 9 bases and V 4 bases, and 2 bases lay outside the gene matches. This CDR3 spans 12 amino acids. The CDR3 DNA sequence: TGTGCCAGCAGCTCGGACAGGGTTGAGCAGTTCTTC. The encoded protein is CASSSDRVEQFF.

The chain employs TRBV12-3 or TRBV12-4 and TRBJ1-1; D might be TRBD1 (5 bases). The V gene lost 2 bases and the J gene lost 10 bases, with 14 bases spanning the gap. CDR3 length equals 13 residues. In DNA, the CDR3 is TGTGCCAGCAGTTTAATTCAGGGTCGGTCAGCTTTCTTT. Translating it yields CASSLIQGRSAFF.

As DNA, the CDR3 is TGCGCCAGCAGTGAGTCGGGGACAGGGACCTTTGGTAATTCACCCCTCCACTTT. Its protein is CASSESGTGTFGNSPLHF. The chain employs TRBV10-1 and TRBJ1-6, with TRBD1 identical over 9 bases. This CDR3 spans 18 amino acids. The germline V gene has CDR1 WNHNN and CDR2 SYGVQD (reference sequence). Trimming at V came to 0 bases and at J to 6 bases, leaving 9 bases not matched to a gene.

The chain employs TRBV5-1 and TRBJ2-6; 8 bases fit TRBD1. Per the germline V gene, CDR1 is SGHRS and CDR2 is YFSETQ. Losses at the gene ends were 7 bases for V and 0 bases for J; bases not matched to a gene: 9. This CDR3 comprises 17 residues. This CDR3 reads CASFDYRGASGANVLTF. The CDR3 DNA follows: TGCGCCAGCTTCGATTACAGGGGGGCCTCTGGGGCCAACGTCCTGACTTTC.

This sequence joins TRBV29-1 and TRBJ1-2; 9 nucleotides match TRBD1. CDR1 is SQVTM, CDR2 ANQGSEA, per germline. J gave up 4 bases and V 7 bases, and 7 bases lay outside the gene matches. The CDR3 loop spans 13 amino acids. CDR3 amino acids: CSAWTGAAYGYTF. Here the CDR3 DNA reads TGCAGCGCTTGGACAGGGGCCGCCTATGGCTACACCTTC.

As for this clone: A much larger clone sits a single nucleotide away, making a read error possible. Additional DNA sequences in this sample encode the identical CDR3. The chain recombines TRBV10-1 with TRBJ2-2; D not certain. CDR1 WNHNN and CDR2 SYGVQD come from the germline V gene (reference sequence). The length of the CDR3 is 10 residues. Trimming took off 4 bases at V and 8 bases at J, with 2 bases between the two ends. This CDR3 is CASSAGELFF. The CDR3 coding sequence is TGCGCCAGCAGTGCTGGGGAGCTGTTTTTT.

About this clone itself: Within the sample, other DNA sequences also encode this same CDR3. The chain links TRBV7-9 to TRBJ2-1; D not certain. Between the trimmed V and J ends, which lost 4 bases and 0 bases, there was a span of 1 base. The V gene's germline CDR1 is SEHNR and CDR2 FQNEAQ (reference sequence). CDR3 length: 12 amino acids. Here the CDR3 DNA reads TGTGCCAGCAGCTACTCCTACAATGAGCAGTTCTTC. Encoded protein: CASSYSYNEQFF.

The chain carries TRBV11-3 and TRBJ2-5; 9 positions match TRBD1. The V gene's germline CDR1 is SGHNT and CDR2 YENEEA. The V segment lost 5 bases and the J segment 3 bases; nucleotides outside the gene matches: 4. The CDR3 sequence is 14 residues long. DNA of the CDR3: TGTGCCAGCAGCAATACAGGGGGCGAAGAGACCCAGTACTTC. Amino acids: CASSNTGGEETQYF.

CDR3 region: CASTSGYGYTF. For the CDR3, the DNA is TGTGCCAGTACGTCCGGGTATGGCTACACCTTC. This chain joins TRBV19 and TRBJ1-2; D not certain. The CDR3 contains 11 residues. The germline V gene encodes CDR1 LNHDA and CDR2 SQIVND (reference sequence). V shed 7 bases and J shed 5 bases, with 8 bases lying between them. The full variable domain, its missing parts supplied by reference TRBV19 and TRBJ1-2, is DGGITQSPKYLFRKEGQNVTLSCEQNLNHDAMYWYRQDPGQGLRLIYYSQIVNDFQKGDIAEGYSVSREKKESFPLTVTSAQKNPTAFYLCASTSGYGYTFGSGTRLTVV.

This rearrangement joins TRBV10-3 to TRBJ2-7; D not certain. V was trimmed by 0 bases and J by 2 bases, leaving 11 bases between them. This CDR3 is built from 15 residues. Germline V gives CDR1 ENHRY, CDR2 SYGVKD. CDR3 sequence reads: CAISESSGIPYEQYF. CDR3 sequence (DNA): TGTGCCATCAGTGAGTCGAGTGGGATCCCCTACGAGCAGTACTTC.

The V and J genes are TRBV5-6 and TRBJ2-7, with 11 bases identical to TRBD2. Germline assignment: CDR1 SGHDT and CDR2 YYEEEE. The CDR3 runs 17 residues. V trimming: 4 bases; J trimming: 1 base; junction bases outside the gene matches: 10. The DNA for the CDR3 is TGTGCCAGCAGCCGACCCGGGACTAGCGGAAAATCCTACGAGCAGTACTTC. It translates to CASSRPGTSGKSYEQYF.

The chain couples TRBV6-2 or TRBV6-3 to TRBJ2-5, with a weak D call TRBD1 (6 bases). Germline V gene sequence: CDR1 MNHEY, CDR2 SVGEGT. The CDR3 runs to 15 residues. Trimming took off 5 bases at V and 3 bases at J, with 16 bases between the two ends. Written as DNA, the CDR3 is TGTGCCAGCAGTCCAGGGTTATCAGGGGAAGAGACCCAGTACTTC. Translated, it gives CASSPGLSGEETQYF.

The chain has TRBV5-5 and TRBJ2-5; D perhaps matches TRBD1 (8 bases). From germline, CDR1 is SGHKS and CDR2 YYEKEE (reference sequence). The CDR3 runs to 16 residues. The V gene lost 2 bases and the J gene lost 6 bases, with 20 bases spanning the gap. DNA of the CDR3: TGTGCCAGCAGCTTCGGACAGGGCGGGGGAATGAAGACCCAGTACTTC. This gives the protein CASSFGQGGGMKTQYF.

There are a few counts of this clone. This rearrangement joins TRBV6-2 or TRBV6-3 to TRBJ1-1; TRBD1 matches 7 bases. The V gene end was trimmed by 5 bases and the J gene end by 8 bases; junction bases not matched to a gene: 8. CDR1 and CDR2 (germline): MNHEY, SVGEGT. This CDR3 comprises 13 residues. CDR3 bases: TGTGCCAGCAGTCCGGGACAGAGAATCGAAGCTTTCTTT. Translation: CASSPGQRIEAFF.

The chain combines TRBV5-4 with TRBJ1-1, with 8 bases aligning to TRBD1. CDR1 is SGHNT, CDR2 YYREEE, per germline (reference sequence). V lost 2 bases, J lost 4 bases, and 7 bases stayed unmatched. The CDR3 extends over 15 amino acids. CDR3 nucleotides: TGTGCCAGCAGCTTCGAGAACAGGGGGAGCACTGAAGCTTTCTTT. Translation: CASSFENRGSTEAFF. Together with reference TRBV5-4 and TRBJ1-1, the CDR3 gives the full variable domain: ETGVTQSPTHLIKTRGQQVTLRCSSQSGHNTVSWYQQALGQGPQFIFQYYREEENGRGNFPPRFSGLQFPNYSSELNVNALELDDSALYLCASSFENRGSTEAFFGQGTRLTVV.

V usage is TRBV5-5 and J usage is TRBJ2-7, with 7 bases identical to TRBD1. Germline CDR1 and CDR2: SGHKS and YYEKEE (reference sequence). V trimming: 4 bases; J trimming: 6 bases; junction bases outside the gene matches: 10. CDR3 length: 14 residues. The DNA for the CDR3 is TGTGCCAGCAGCGTAGGGACGACAGGGTCCGAGCAGTACTTC. Translating it yields CASSVGTTGSEQYF.

This clone was counted a single time. This chain joins TRBV19 and TRBJ2-4; 7 bases match TRBD1. From germline, CDR1 is LNHDA and CDR2 SQIVND (reference sequence). Losses at the gene ends were 6 bases for V and 1 base for J; bases not matched to a gene: 9. This CDR3 spans 16 amino acids. The CDR3 loop is CASRLTGFGAKNIQYF. CDR3 DNA sequence: TGTGCCAGTAGACTGACAGGGTTTGGGGCCAAAAACATTCAGTACTTC.

The chain couples TRBV11-3 to TRBJ2-2; tentatively, D is TRBD1 (6 bases). Trimming stripped 5 bases from V and 1 base from J, with 8 bases between. CDR1 is SGHNT, CDR2 YENEEA, per germline. This CDR3 contains 14 residues. The chain's CDR3 is CASSTGQNTGELFF. The CDR3, as DNA: TGTGCCAGCAGCACGGGACAGAACACCGGGGAGCTGTTTTTT.

The genes are TRBV4-2 and TRBJ2-7, with 7 positions matching TRBD2. Germline trimming cut 4 bases from V and 4 bases from J; bases unmatched to any gene: 4. This CDR3 comprises 13 residues. The germline gives CDR1 LGHNA, CDR2 YNFKEQ. CDR3 nucleotide sequence: TGTGCCAGCAGCCCATTTAGCGGGTACGAGCAGTACTTC. Residues: CASSPFSGYEQYF.

V usage is TRBV7-8 and J usage is TRBJ2-2, with 12 bases lining up with TRBD1. The V segment lost 5 bases and the J segment 1 base; nucleotides outside the gene matches: 5. The CDR3 covers 17 residues. Germline CDR1 SGHVS, CDR2 FQNEAQ. CDR3 in amino acids: CASSTGTGGLNTGELFF. The CDR3 DNA reads as TGTGCCAGCAGCACCGGGACAGGGGGCCTGAACACCGGGGAGCTGTTTTTT. Complete variable domain (other parts from reference TRBV7-8 and TRBJ2-2): GAGVSQSPRYKVAKRGQDVALRCDPISGHVSLFWYQQALGQGPEFLTYFQNEAQLDKSGLPSDRFFAERPEGSVSTLKIQRTQQEDSAVYLCASSTGTGGLNTGELFFGEGSRLTVL.